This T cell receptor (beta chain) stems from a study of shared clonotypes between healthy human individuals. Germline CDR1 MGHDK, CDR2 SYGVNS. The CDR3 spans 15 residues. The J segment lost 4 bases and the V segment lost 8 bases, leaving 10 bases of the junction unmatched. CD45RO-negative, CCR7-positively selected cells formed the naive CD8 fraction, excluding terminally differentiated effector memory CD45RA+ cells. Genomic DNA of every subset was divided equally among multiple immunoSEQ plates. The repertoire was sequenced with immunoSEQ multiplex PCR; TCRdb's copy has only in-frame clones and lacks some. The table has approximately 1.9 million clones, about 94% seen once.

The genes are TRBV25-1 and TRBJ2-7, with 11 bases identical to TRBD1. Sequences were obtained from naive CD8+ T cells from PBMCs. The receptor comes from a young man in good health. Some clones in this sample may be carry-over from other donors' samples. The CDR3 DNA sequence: TGTGCCAGCTCGGGCGGGACAGGGGGTTTTTACGAGCAGTACTTC. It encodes CASSGGTGGFYEQYF.